Shown below are 11 T cell receptor beta chains from a single sample sequenced in a study of T-cell memory formation after mild COVID-19 listed by TCRdb under 2021. Library prep was done by 5' RACE. Instrument used: Illumina NovaSeq 6000. The public reads were reanalyzed by TCRdb: fastp trimming at Q25, MiXCR alignment, in-frame beta chains only. Every entry covers one CDR3 protein and lists the most common genes and DNA from its rows. The sample yields around 370,000 distinct CDR3 sequences; 21% were counted once. Around an eighth of the sample lies in the top ten. The sample consisted of PBMCs or a T cell subset sorted from them (not recorded which). These receptors were collected from an adult woman who had mild COVID-19 (a few samples of this study predate the infection). The sample titles of this study are shuffled in the database, so cell type and time point are left out; the donor was told from shared clones.

The chain combines TRBV27 with TRBJ2-3; D is unresolved. This CDR3 is built from 11 residues. Germline values: CDR1 MNHEY, CDR2 SMNVEV (reference sequence). V lost 6 bases, J lost 4 bases, and 5 bases lay in between. The CDR3 reads CASRTSDTQYF. CDR3 nucleotide sequence: TGTGCCAGCAGGACCTCAGATACGCAGTATTTT.

The chain uses TRBV4-1 and TRBJ2-1; 12 bases map to TRBD2. The CDR3 covers 17 residues. V shed 0 bases, J shed 6 bases, and the junction held 6 bases outside the gene matches. Germline V gene lookup returns CDR1 MGHRA and CDR2 YSYEKL. The CDR3 loop reads CASSQDPLTSGGNEQFF. The CDR3 region has the DNA TGCGCCAGCAGCCAAGATCCCCTGACTAGCGGGGGCAATGAGCAGTTCTTC.

This clonotype was detected a few times. This chain links TRBV10-3 with TRBJ2-7; TRBD1 agrees at 12 bases. With V trimmed by 2 bases and J by 6 bases, 5 bases remained unmatched. CDR3 length: 15 residues. Per germline, CDR1 ENHRY and CDR2 SYGVKD. The CDR3 reads CAISETGTGGPEQYF. In DNA form, the CDR3 reads TGTGCCATCAGTGAGACCGGGACAGGGGGCCCCGAGCAGTACTTC.

The chain has TRBV3-1 and TRBJ1-2; D not resolved. Trimming took off 1 base at V and 4 bases at J, with 10 bases between the two ends. CDR1 and CDR2 from the germline V gene are LGHDT and YNNKEL (reference sequence). The CDR3 runs to 14 residues. The chain's CDR3 is CASSQAPESYGYTF. For the CDR3, the DNA is TGTGCCAGCAGCCAAGCGCCGGAATCCTATGGCTACACCTTC.

This chain connects TRBV5-5 to TRBJ1-6; no firm D call. Per the germline V gene, CDR1 is SGHKS and CDR2 is YYEKEE (reference sequence). The CDR3 totals 15 residues. The V end lost 1 base, the J end lost 5 bases, and 10 bases lay between the germline ends. The CDR3 spells CASSLPAGNNSPLHF. Here the CDR3 DNA reads TGTGCCAGCAGCTTGCCGGCAGGAAATAATTCACCCCTCCACTTT.

V gene TRBV5-6 combines with J gene TRBJ1-2; 7 positions agree with TRBD1. The CDR3 covers 13 residues. Germline CDR1 and CDR2: SGHDT and YYEEEE. V gave up 3 bases and J gave up 5 bases; unmatched junction bases: 4. CDR3 DNA: TGTGCCAGCAGCTCTCAGGGGGGTTATGGCTACACCTTC. Residues: CASSSQGGYGYTF. Using reference TRBV5-6 and TRBJ1-2 for the parts outside the CDR3, the full variable domain is DAGVTQSPTHLIKTRGQQVTLRCSPKSGHDTVSWYQQALGQGPQFIFQYYEEEERQRGNFPDRFSGHQFPNYSSELNVNALLLGDSALYLCASSSQGGYGYTFGSGTRLTVV.

This clonotype appeared a few times. The chain is built from TRBV20-1 and TRBJ1-2, with D possibly TRBD1 on 5 matching bases. The ends were cut back, 1 base at V and 6 bases at J, with 9 bases in the middle. This CDR3 is built from 12 residues. Looked up from germline, CDR1 is DFQATT and CDR2 is SNEGSKA (reference sequence). CDR3 sequence reads: CSARAGDHGYTF. The DNA of the CDR3 is TGCAGTGCTAGAGCGGGGGACCATGGCTACACCTTC.

This sequence joins TRBV4-3 and TRBJ2-6; D gene ambiguous. The CDR3 extends over 17 amino acids. Germline lookup yields CDR1 LGHNA and CDR2 YSLEER. V was shortened by 0 bases and J by 2 bases, with 11 bases between the two germline ends. CDR3 protein: CASSQDIRRAGANVLTF. Written as DNA, the CDR3 is TGCGCCAGCAGCCAAGATATAAGAAGGGCTGGGGCCAACGTCCTGACTTTC.

This clonotype came up a few times. The CDR3 region has the DNA TGTGCCAGCAGCGTCGGGGGGGCGCTCACTGAAGCTTTCTTT. Its protein is CASSVGGALTEAFF. V gene TRBV12-3 or TRBV12-4 combines with J gene TRBJ1-1; weak D call: TRBD1 (6 bases). Trimming cost V 6 bases and J 4 bases, with 15 bases left between them. The CDR3 is 14 amino acids.

The genes are TRBV27 and TRBJ2-3, with 8 bases fitting TRBD1. CDR3 length: 15 residues. V gave up 5 bases and J gave up 4 bases; unmatched junction bases: 8. Germline values: CDR1 MNHEY, CDR2 SMNVEV (reference sequence). CDR3 in amino acids: CASSLVGQEADTQYF. The CDR3 DNA is TGTGCCAGCAGTCTAGTGGGACAGGAAGCAGATACGCAGTATTTT.

This clonotype was counted only a few times. The chain carries TRBV7-9 and TRBJ2-5; D may be TRBD1 or TRBD2 (5 bases each). Trimming pared 4 bases from V and 2 bases from J, leaving 20 bases between. The CDR3 contains 17 residues. CDR1 and CDR2 (germline): SEHNR, FQNEAQ (reference sequence). The CDR3 spells CASSYSARGGQQETQYF. The CDR3 DNA sequence: TGTGCCAGCAGCTATTCAGCGAGGGGCGGGCAACAAGAGACCCAGTACTTC. Together with reference TRBV7-9 and TRBJ2-5, the CDR3 gives the full variable domain: DTGVSQNPRHKITKRGQNVTFRCDPISEHNRLYWYRQTLGQGPEFLTYFQNEAQLEKSRLLSDRFSAERPKGSFSTLEIQRTEQGDSAMYLCASSYSARGGQQETQYFGPGTRLLVL.